This entry concerns a single T cell receptor (beta chain). The data were taken from a study of T cells in Graves' hyperthyroidism and ophthalmopathy. Amplification of TCR beta CDR3 regions was performed using RNA transcripts as template. HTBI primers were used for first-round RT-PCR of the TCR CDR3. One entry per CDR3 protein results from TCRdb running MiXCR on the multiplex PCR reads. This repertoire shows about 250,000 distinct CDR3 sequences, 20% to 25% found once; its top ten account for 50% to 75%. This receptor was taken from a man younger than 40 with Graves' ophthalmopathy. The sample comprised blood.

CDR3 nucleotide sequence: TGCGCCAGCAGCCCGACAGGGGGCGCGGCTAGCGGGAGTAGAAGCAATGAGCAGTTCTTC. This sequence encodes CASSPTGGAASGSRSNEQFF. V gene TRBV5-1 combines with J gene TRBJ2-1; D may correspond to TRBD1 or TRBD2 (10 bases each). The CDR3 covers 20 residues. The germline V gene has CDR1 SGHRS and CDR2 YFSETQ. V was trimmed by 4 bases and J by 6 bases, leaving 32 bases between them.